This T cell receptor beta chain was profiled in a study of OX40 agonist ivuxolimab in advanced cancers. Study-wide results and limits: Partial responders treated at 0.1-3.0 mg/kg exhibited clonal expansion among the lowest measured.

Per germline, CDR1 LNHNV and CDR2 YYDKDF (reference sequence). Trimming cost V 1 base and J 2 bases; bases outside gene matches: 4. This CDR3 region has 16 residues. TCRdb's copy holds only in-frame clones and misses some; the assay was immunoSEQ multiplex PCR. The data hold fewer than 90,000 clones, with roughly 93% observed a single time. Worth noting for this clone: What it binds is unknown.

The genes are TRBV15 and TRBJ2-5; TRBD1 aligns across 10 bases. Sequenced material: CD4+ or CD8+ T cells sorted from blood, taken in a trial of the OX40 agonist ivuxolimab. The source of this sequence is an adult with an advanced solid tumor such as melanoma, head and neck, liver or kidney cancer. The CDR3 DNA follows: TGTGCCACCAGCAGAGGTAGGACAGGGGGTCAAGAGACCCAGTACTTC. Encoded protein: CATSRGRTGGQETQYF.